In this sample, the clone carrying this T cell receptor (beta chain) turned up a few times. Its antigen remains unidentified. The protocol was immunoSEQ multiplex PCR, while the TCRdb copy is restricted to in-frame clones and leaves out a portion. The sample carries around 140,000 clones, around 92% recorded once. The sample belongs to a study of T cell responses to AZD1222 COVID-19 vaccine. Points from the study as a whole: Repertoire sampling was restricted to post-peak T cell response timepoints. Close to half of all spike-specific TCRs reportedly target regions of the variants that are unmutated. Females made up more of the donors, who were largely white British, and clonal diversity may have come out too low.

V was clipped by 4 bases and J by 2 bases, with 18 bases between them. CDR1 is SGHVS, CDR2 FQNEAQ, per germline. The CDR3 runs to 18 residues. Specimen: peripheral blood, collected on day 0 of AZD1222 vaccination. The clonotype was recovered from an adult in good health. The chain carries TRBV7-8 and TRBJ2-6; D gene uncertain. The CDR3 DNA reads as TGTGCCAGCAGCTCAAAAACTATAAGCGCTACTGGGGCCAACGTCCTGACTTTC. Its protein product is CASSSKTISATGANVLTF. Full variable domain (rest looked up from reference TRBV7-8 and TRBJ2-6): GAGVSQSPRYKVAKRGQDVALRCDPISGHVSLFWYQQALGQGPEFLTYFQNEAQLDKSGLPSDRFFAERPEGSVSTLKIQRTQQEDSAVYLCASSSKTISATGANVLTFGAGSRLTVL.